This T cell receptor (beta chain) stems from a study of T cells in Graves' hyperthyroidism and ophthalmopathy. Hyperthyroidism, newly diagnosed and lasting under 2 months, affected patients aged 18 to 65. Findings and limits, study-wide: Patients with ophthalmopathy were separated from those with stable hyperthyroidism by a 13 V-J model.

A few counts support this clonotype. Its antigen is unknown. CDR3 length: 14 amino acids. The V gene's germline CDR1 is MGHDK and CDR2 SYGVNS. The ends lost 5 bases at V and 6 bases at J; junction bases unmatched: 8. What was amplified from RNA transcripts were TCR beta CDR3 regions. With the HTBI primer set, the TCR CDR3 went through a first round of RT-PCR. TCRdb used MiXCR to reprocess the multiplex PCR reads, holding one entry per CDR3 protein. The sample includes about 740,000 distinct CDR3 sequences, 14% seen only once; the top ten take approximately 10%. The receptor's source is a woman younger than 35 with Graves' hyperthyroidism. Sequenced material: blood. V is TRBV25-1 and J is TRBJ2-7; 9 nucleotides align to TRBD2. CDR3 protein: CASSLASGIGEQYF. For the CDR3, the DNA is TGTGCCAGCAGTCTCGCTAGCGGGATTGGCGAGCAGTACTTC.